This T cell receptor (beta chain) was observed in a study of T cell responses to AZD1222 COVID-19 vaccine. Notes on the study in general: Reportedly, close to half of spike-specific TCRs are directed against unmutated variant regions.

Data came from immunoSEQ multiplex PCR; TCRdb stores just in-frame clones and leaves some out. The sample lists about 75,000 clones, roughly 88% occurring once. Trimming pared 3 bases from V and 2 bases from J, leaving 12 bases between. CDR1 is DFQATT, CDR2 SNEGSKA, per germline (reference sequence). The CDR3 length is 14 residues. As to this clone: The antigen is undetermined.

This sequence was found in an adult who received the MenACWY meningococcal vaccine as a control. The V gene is TRBV20-1, the J gene TRBJ2-3, with a possible D match to TRBD2 (7 bases). Sequences were derived from peripheral blood, sampled 28 days after the second dose of the MenACWY control vaccine. CDR3 region: CSASEGGNTDTQYF. The CDR3 nucleotides are TGCAGTGCTAGTGAGGGGGGGAACACAGATACGCAGTATTTT.